The TCR beta chain described here comes from a study of cytomegalovirus exposure and HLA in healthy donors. Whole-study findings and limits: In terms of immune exposure information, only CMV serostatus was available. Most TCRs appeared rarely, but some public TCRs recurred in many donors.

After removal of 6 bases from V and 3 bases from J, the junction contained 13 bases not matched to a gene. This CDR3 is built from 16 residues. Germline V gives CDR1 LNHNV, CDR2 YYDKDF (reference sequence). This clone showed up just a few times. As yet, its antigen is unknown. PCR amplification relied on 60 Vbeta primers (plus 13 Jbeta primers). Profiled with immunoSEQ multiplex PCR; TCRdb holds only in-frame clones, not every one. The data show roughly 100,000 clones, under 80% seen once. The receptor's source is a man aged 55 to 70 in good health and CMV-seronegative. Sequencing was performed on PBMCs. This rearrangement joins TRBV15 to TRBJ2-5, with 7 nucleotides matching TRBD2. The CDR3 reads CATSPFGWGREETQYF. DNA of the CDR3: TGTGCCACCAGTCCCTTTGGATGGGGGAGGGAAGAGACCCAGTACTTC.